This T cell receptor (beta chain) was identified during a study of OX40 agonist ivuxolimab in advanced cancers. Sequenced by immunoSEQ multiplex PCR; TCRdb stores in-frame clones only, minus some. The repertoire includes about 100,000 clones, roughly 89% of them detected once, and 0.79% sits in the top ten. V was trimmed by 7 bases and J by 3 bases, leaving 15 bases between them. The germline CDR1 and CDR2 sequences are MNHNS and SASEGT. The CDR3 consists of 14 residues. This chain links TRBV6-1 with TRBJ1-2; a weak D match, TRBD1 (5 bases). The material sequenced was CD4+ or CD8+ T cells sorted from blood, taken in a trial of the OX40 agonist ivuxolimab. This receptor was identified in an adult with an advanced solid tumor such as melanoma, head and neck, liver or kidney cancer. The CDR3 DNA reads as TGTGCCAGCAATTATGGGACCGGGGACTATGGCTACACCTTC. It is translated as CASNYGTGDYGYTF.